What follows are 6 T cell receptor beta chains derived from one specimen sequenced in a study of human T cells and chemical hapten exposure. The time point denotes: pre-sensitization, week 0. The treatment here: therapeutic diphenylcyclopropenone sensitization with weekly scalp DPC. A single record per CDR3 protein comes from TCRdb applying MiXCR to the RACE reads. The sample holds 250,000 or so distinct CDR3 sequences, just under 8% seen once. The sample was whole blood, taken in connection with sensitization to the hapten diphenylcyclopropenone (DPC). The receptors shown here come from a man aged 18-30 years with alopecia areata. Some clones in this sample may be carry-over from other donors' samples.

This chain uses TRBV11-3 with TRBJ2-5, with D uncertain. Per the germline V gene, CDR1 is SGHNT and CDR2 is YENEEA. The CDR3 has 12 residues. Trimming removed 1 base at V and 6 bases at J, with 6 bases between. DNA for the CDR3: TGTGCCAGCAGCTTAGGCCCCCAGACCCAGTACTTC. Translating gives CASSLGPQTQYF.

This chain's CDR3 is CASISGVAKNIQYF. The CDR3 DNA sequence: TGTGCCAGCATCTCTGGGGTAGCCAAAAACATTCAGTACTTC. The chain has TRBV6-2 or TRBV6-3 and TRBJ2-4, with D hard to call. Germline CDR1 MNHEY, CDR2 SVGEGT. CDR3 size: 14 residues. V lost 7 bases and J 0 bases, leaving 10 bases between the germline ends.

CDR3 region: CASTGGVEQYV. The DNA for the CDR3 is TGTGCCAGCACCGGTGGGGTCGAGCAGTACGTC. The rearrangement uses TRBV28 and TRBJ2-7; no definite D call. Per the germline V gene, CDR1 is MDHEN and CDR2 is SYDVKM. The CDR3 is 11 residues long. Trimming removed 7 bases from V and 6 bases from J, with 10 bases in between.

The V and J genes are TRBV4-3 and TRBJ2-7, with D tentatively TRBD2 (7 bases). Germline V CDR1 and CDR2: LGHNA, YSLEER. The CDR3 length is 16 residues. V was cut by 1 base and J by 4 bases, with 17 bases left in between. This CDR3 is CASSQAGGNGEYEQYV. As DNA, the CDR3 is TGCGCCAGCAGCCAAGCGGGGGGCAATGGTGAATACGAGCAGTACGTC.

The CDR3 DNA reads as TGTGCCAGCCCATGGGGGGAGGATCCCAGGAACACCATATATTTT. Encoded protein: CASPWGEDPRNTIYF. The chain recombines TRBV7-3 with TRBJ1-3; possible D gene TRBD1, 5 bases. The CDR3 has 15 residues. Trimming stripped 8 bases from V and 7 bases from J, with 21 bases between. Germline CDR1 SGHTA, CDR2 FQGTGA.

Only a few counts were recorded for this clonotype. The chain joins TRBV7-6 to TRBJ1-1; a weak D match, TRBD1 (5 bases). The germline CDR1 and CDR2 sequences are SGHVS and FNYEAQ. The CDR3 extends over 15 amino acids. V was pared by 2 bases and J by 4 bases, with 14 bases between. The CDR3 DNA is TGTGCCAGCAGCTTATGGCCCGGGGGAGGCACTGAAGCTTTCTTT. Protein: CASSLWPGGGTEAFF.